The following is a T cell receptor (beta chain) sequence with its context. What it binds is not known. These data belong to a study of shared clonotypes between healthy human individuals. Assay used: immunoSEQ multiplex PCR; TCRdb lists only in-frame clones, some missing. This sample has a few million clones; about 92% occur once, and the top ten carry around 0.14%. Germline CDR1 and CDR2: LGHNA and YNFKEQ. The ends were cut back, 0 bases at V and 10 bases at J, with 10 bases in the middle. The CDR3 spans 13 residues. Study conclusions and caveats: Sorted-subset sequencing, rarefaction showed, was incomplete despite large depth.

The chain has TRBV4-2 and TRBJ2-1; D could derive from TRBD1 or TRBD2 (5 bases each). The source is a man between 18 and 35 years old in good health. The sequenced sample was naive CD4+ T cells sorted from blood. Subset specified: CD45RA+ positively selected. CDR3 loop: CASSQESGREQFF. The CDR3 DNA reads TGTGCCAGCAGCCAAGAATCGGGGCGCGAGCAGTTCTTC.